This T cell receptor beta chain is drawn from a study of CD8+CD57+ T cells in acquired aplastic anemia. Across the whole study: Sorted CD4+ and CD8+ cells yielded DNA averaging around 3.2 ug.

Patients included in sequencing had previously demonstrated CD8+CD57+ cell expansion by flow cytometry. On this clonotype itself: One end of the junction does not line up with germline, which may come from a read error.

Both TCR beta VDJ combination and CDR3 sequence profiling were carried out. Genomic DNA was the template for this profiling. TCRdb passed the reads through MiXCR, listing each CDR3 protein once. Counted here are 200,000 to 300,000 distinct CDR3 sequences, approximately 45% occurring once; the ten biggest clones make up 7.8%. CDR3 length: 13 amino acids. The sequenced sample consisted of sorted CD4+, CD8+, or CD8+CD57+ T cells (not recorded which) from PBMCs. The receptor was derived from a human donor with aplastic anemia. The chain recombines TRBV12-3 or TRBV12-4 with TRBJ2-1; TRBD1 might be the D (6 bases). CDR3: CASSWTAYSEQFF. CDR3 DNA: TGTGCCAGCAGCTGGACAGCGTACAGTGAGCAGTTCTTC.